The rows below give T cell receptor beta chains drawn from one sample of a study of T cell changes during pregnancy in multiple sclerosis. Sequencing was performed with immunoSEQ multiplex PCR; in TCRdb, only in-frame clones are kept and a portion is missing. The sample shows about 50,000 clones, around 90% of them seen only once. The sample here was CD4+ T cells from peripheral blood mononuclear cells, taken in the second trimester of pregnancy. These receptors all stem from a female donor with multiple sclerosis, enrolled in a pregnancy study. CDR3s include the opening cysteine and the closing phenylalanine or tryptophan. D genes are given only for firm matches. The size entry is marked missing in some rows and otherwise reads once, few, many or a size class.

J,V,size,D,DNA,CDR3
TRBJ1-5,TRBV2,NA,NA,TGTGCCAGCAGTGGGGGAGGGTTTAGCAATCAGCCCCAGCATTTT,CASSGGGFSNQPQHF
TRBJ2-7,TRBV7-7,NA,NA,TGTGCTAGCAGCCCGGGTGGGGCGGCTTACTCGGCCTACGAGCAGTACTTC,CASSPGGAAYSAYEQYF
TRBJ2-1,TRBV2,NA,NA,TGTGCCAGCAAATCAGACAGGACCTCCTACAATGAGCAGTTCTTC,CASKSDRTSYNEQFF
TRBJ1-1,TRBV4-1,NA,NA,TGCGCCAGCAGCCAAGCGGGGAACACTGAAGCTTTCTTT,CASSQAGNTEAFF
TRBJ2-1,TRBV4-1,once,TRBD1,TGCGCCAGCAGCCAAGGGCGGGGACAGGGCAACAATGAGCAGTTCTTC,CASSQGRGQGNNEQFF
TRBJ2-1,TRBV4-2,NA,TRBD2,TGTGCCAGCAGCCACGGGACTAGCGGGTTTTACAATGAGCAGTTCTTC,CASSHGTSGFYNEQFF
TRBJ2-7,TRBV7-2,NA,NA,TGTGCCAGCAGCTTAGAAGCAGGGGACTCCTACGAGCAGTACTTC,CASSLEAGDSYEQYF
TRBJ1-5,TRBV2,once,NA,TGTGCCAGCACCCAACAGGGAAATAGCAATCAGCCCCAGCATTTT,CASTQQGNSNQPQHF
TRBJ1-5,TRBV6-1,NA,NA,TGTGCCAGCAGTGAAGGGGGCAGGGGCTGGGGTCAGCCCCAGCATTTT,CASSEGGRGWGQPQHF
TRBJ1-1,TRBV29-1,NA,TRBD1,TGCAGCGTCGCAGGGGGGCCCGAAGCTTTCTTT,CSVAGGPEAFF
TRBJ2-7,TRBV7-8,NA,TRBD1,TGTGCCAGCAGCCCCGGGACAGGGAGAGAAGAGCAGTACTTC,CASSPGTGREEQYF
TRBJ1-2,TRBV27,NA,NA,TGTGCCAGCGAACCGGGAGGGGGGACCTTC,CASEPGGGTF
TRBJ2-2,TRBV19,NA,TRBD2,TGTGCCAGTACCCTCACCGGGACTAGCGGCCGGAACACCGGGGAGCTGTTTTTT,CASTLTGTSGRNTGELFF
TRBJ1-1,TRBV7-9,NA,TRBD1,TGTGCCAGCAGCTTACAGGTCAGGGGGAGGGAAGCTTTCTTT,CASSLQVRGREAFF
TRBJ2-2,TRBV6-5,NA,TRBD2,TGTGCCAGCAGTTCGAGGGCGGGGGGGCCCGGGGAGCTGTTTTTT,CASSSRAGGPGELFF
TRBJ2-2,TRBV7-2,NA,NA,TGTGCCAGCACCAAAGGGAGTTACACCGGGGAGCTGTTTTTT,CASTKGSYTGELFF
TRBJ1-1,TRBV5-1,NA,NA,TGCGCCAGCAGCGCAGGGTCCGTCGCTGAAGCTTTCTTT,CASSAGSVAEAFF
TRBJ2-6,TRBV5-4,once,NA,TGTGCCAGTAAACTCCTAGGCTCCGGCGTCCTGACTTTC,CASKLLGSGVLTF
TRBJ2-5,TRBV7-9,NA,TRBD2,TGTGCCAGCAGCTTATCACGGGGGGGCATAGAGACCCAGTACTTC,CASSLSRGGIETQYF
TRBJ2-2,TRBV7-2,NA,TRBD2,TGTGCCAGCAGCTTATTAGTCCTAGCGGGGGGGGAGGTCCGGGAGCTGTTTTTT,CASSLLVLAGGEVRELFF
TRBJ1-5,TRBV15,NA,TRBD1,TGTGCCACCAGCAGGGGTAGAGACAGGGAGATCGGGCAGCCCCAGCATTTT,CATSRGRDREIGQPQHF
TRBJ2-7,TRBV7-4,NA,NA,TGTGCCAGCAGCTTAGCGGGAGGCCACTCCTACGAGCAGTACTTC,CASSLAGGHSYEQYF
TRBJ1-2,TRBV28,NA,NA,TGTGCCAGCGGATACGGGGGGAAGGGCTACACCTTC,CASGYGGKGYTF
TRBJ1-4,TRBV5-6,NA,TRBD1,TGTGCCAGCAGCTTGTCCGGCAGGGGGGTATTTAGGGAAAAACTGTTTTTT,CASSLSGRGVFREKLFF
TRBJ2-6,TRBV19,NA,NA,TGTGCCAGTAGTTTTCAGGTCAACTCTGGGGCCAACGTCCTGACTTTC,CASSFQVNSGANVLTF
TRBJ2-2,TRBV25-1,NA,NA,TGTGCCAGCAGTGCGCCGGGGAAGCGTGGGGAGCTGTTTTTT,CASSAPGKRGELFF
TRBJ1-5,TRBV6-1,NA,TRBD1,TGTGCCAGCAGTGCGACAGGGGAGAATCAGCCCCAGCATTTT,CASSATGENQPQHF
TRBJ2-5,TRBV6-6,NA,NA,TGTGCCAGCAGCGGCAGGGAGACCCAGTACTTC,CASSGRETQYF
TRBJ2-1,TRBV2,NA,TRBD2,TGTGCCAGCAGTCCCCTAGCGGGGGGGCCGGGTGAGCAGTTCTTC,CASSPLAGGPGEQFF
TRBJ1-2,TRBV6-5,once,NA,TGTGCCAGCAGTTACTCTCTTGACAGGATTAACTATGGCTACACCTTC,CASSYSLDRINYGYTF
TRBJ2-5,TRBV5-1,NA,NA,TGCGCCAGCAGCTTAGGGGTGCAAGAGACCCAGTACTTC,CASSLGVQETQYF
TRBJ2-1,TRBV7-3,NA,TRBD2,TGTGCCAGCAGCTCAAGACTAGCTGGTGAGCAGTTCTTC,CASSSRLAGEQFF
TRBJ2-7,TRBV4-1,once,NA,TGCGCCAGCAGCCTTCAGGTAGGCTACGAGCAGTACTTC,CASSLQVGYEQYF
TRBJ2-2,TRBV27,NA,TRBD1,TGTGCCAGCAGTTTCAACACAGGGGTTCCTATTACCGGGGAGCTGTTTTTT,CASSFNTGVPITGELFF
TRBJ1-1,TRBV6-1,NA,NA,TGTGCCAGCGTTACAGGGACCCTTTACACTGAAGCTTTCTTT,CASVTGTLYTEAFF
TRBJ2-5,TRBV7-9,NA,NA,TGTGCCAGCAGCTTTCTTCCCCTCTCGGGGAGTCACCAAGAGACCCAGTACTTC,CASSFLPLSGSHQETQYF
TRBJ2-7,TRBV25-1,NA,TRBD2,TGTGCCAGCAGTGAATCAGGTAGCGGGGGCTACGAGCAGTACTTC,CASSESGSGGYEQYF
TRBJ2-3,TRBV27,once,TRBD2,TGTGCCAGCAGTTTAAAGACTAGCGGATCCACAGATACGCAGTATTTT,CASSLKTSGSTDTQYF
TRBJ2-3,TRBV21-1,NA,NA,TGTGCCAGCAGCAAAGTAGGGACTAGCGGGAGGTCGGGAGATACGCAGTATTTT,CASSKVGTSGRSGDTQYF
TRBJ2-2,TRBV5-6,NA,TRBD2,TGTGCCAGCAGCTACGGACTAGCGGTTAACACCGGGGAGCTGTTTTTT,CASSYGLAVNTGELFF
TRBJ1-5,TRBV2,NA,NA,TGTGCCAGCCAGGGGATCAACAATCAGCCCCAGCATTTT,CASQGINNQPQHF
TRBJ1-4,TRBV5-1,NA,TRBD1,TGCGCCAGCAGAAGTAGGTGGACAGGAGATAATGAAAAACTGTTTTTT,CASRSRWTGDNEKLFF
TRBJ1-6,TRBV2,few,TRBD1,TGTGCCAGCAGGCAGACAGGGGGCAGTTCACCCCTCCACTTT,CASRQTGGSSPLHF
TRBJ1-2,TRBV27,NA,NA,TGTGCCAGCAGTGAACAGGAACGAACTGGCTACACCTTC,CASSEQERTGYTF
TRBJ2-1,TRBV10-2,once,NA,TGCGCCAGCAGTGAGATTACTAGTTACCGTGTCGGGTACAATGAGCAGTTCTTC,CASSEITSYRVGYNEQFF
TRBJ2-2,TRBV7-7,NA,NA,TGTGCTAGCAGCCCCTCAGGGGTTGCGAACACCGGGGAGCTGTTTTTT,CASSPSGVANTGELFF
TRBJ2-3,TRBV7-3,NA,NA,TGTGCCAGCAGCTTAGGGGGGTTGGGGTCAGATACGCAGTATTTT,CASSLGGLGSDTQYF
TRBJ1-1,TRBV10-3,NA,NA,TGTGCCACGGTACAGGGTCCCAACACTGAAGCTTTCTTT,CATVQGPNTEAFF
TRBJ1-3,TRBV9,NA,NA,TGTGCCTGCCGGGGTCTAACTGGAAACACCATATATTTT,CACRGLTGNTIYF
TRBJ2-2,TRBV19,NA,TRBD1,TGTGCCAGTAGTCGCGTCAGGGGGCCAAACACCGGGGAGCTGTTTTTT,CASSRVRGPNTGELFF
TRBJ2-2,TRBV7-3,once,NA,TGTGCCAGCAGCTTAGATCCAGGGGAAACCGGGGAGCTGTTTTTT,CASSLDPGETGELFF
TRBJ2-5,TRBV13,NA,NA,TGTGCCAGCAACGCCGGGGGCCAAGAGACCCAGTACTTC,CASNAGGQETQYF